This T cell receptor beta chain derives from a study of CD8+CD57+ T cells in acquired aplastic anemia (dated by TCRdb to 2017 to 2018). Study-wide context: DNA extracted from sorted CD4+ and CD8+ cells had a mean of 3.2 ug, with a range of about 0.2 to 30 ug. CD8+CD57+ expansion was defined as a frequency above the mean frequency observed in healthy subjects.

TCR beta VDJ combination and CDR3 sequence profiling used genomic DNA as the template. An Illumina HiSeq 2000 was the platform used for TCR repertoire sequencing. The study's processing was this. Repertoires were assessed using TRBV/TRBJ rearrangement plots, CDR3 size and DJ length profiles, and Simpson's diversity index. The most abundant DNA sequence in the deep sequencing data was defined as the immunodominant clone. CDR3 amino acid sequences were screened for sharing across subjects and were compared with published repertoires and the VDJdb database. In TCRdb, the public reads were trimmed at Q25 with fastp and aligned with MiXCR, with productive beta chains retained. Each CDR3 protein appears once, grouped with its most common genes and DNA. The V and J calls, along with clone size, are taken from TCRdb and not from the paper's own processing. For this sample there are hundreds of thousands of distinct CDR3 sequences; around 30% appear just once. The ten biggest clones cover nearly 0.85% of the sample.

Including the terminal cysteine and phenylalanine, the CDR3 comprises 13 residues. Here the CDR3 DNA is all that survives: 39 bases in frame from base 1. Per the germline V gene, SGHTA is the CDR1 and FQGNSA is the CDR2. V trim: 6 bases; J trim: 12 bases; unmatched bases: 12. Turning to this clonotype: Its target antigen remains unknown. No clone much larger than this one lies a single base away; base qualities are absent.

The paper's findings and limits, for the study overall: No significant difference in CD8+ Simpson's diversity was found between patients and healthy controls (P=0.060). Approximately 27 CD8+ CDR3 sequences were found in both patients and controls but appeared to be highly expressed in patients and within the immunodominant clones of the patients.

Flow cytometry had shown CD8+CD57+ cell expansion in the patients selected for sequencing. All patients had severe acquired aplastic anemia diagnosed by International Study of Aplastic Anemia and Agranulocytosis and Camitta criteria. No therapy had been received by the patients at the time of blood sampling. In this study, sorted CD4+ and CD8+ T cells from the blood of healthy subjects and of severe aplastic anemia patients had their TCR repertoires deep-sequenced. Patients were enrolled under clinicaltrials.gov protocols 00001620, 01623167, 00001397, 00071045, 00081523 and 00961064 in the USA. Ficoll-Paque density gradient centrifugation was used to isolate peripheral blood mononuclear cells. CD4+ and CD8+ T cells were sorted by FACS or magnetic beads before DNA extraction.

Sequencing was carried out using sorted CD4+, CD8+, or CD8+CD57+ T cells (not recorded which) from PBMCs. The V and J genes are TRBV7-2 and TRBJ1-2; 8 bases in the junction line up with TRBD1. This clonotype originated in a human donor with aplastic anemia. The bases are TGTGCCAGCAGTCTGGACAGGGTCCCTGGAAACACCTTC. Translated, this is CASSLDRVPGNTF.